A single sample is the source of the 11 T cell receptor beta chains below, sequenced in a study of cytomegalovirus exposure and HLA in healthy donors (dated by TCRdb to the late 2010s). The protocol used for the library was the immunoSEQ multiplex PCR assay. For the multiplex PCR, a mixture combining 60 forward primers for TCR Vbeta segments and 13 reverse primers for TCR Jbeta segments was used. TCRdb obtained this table from immuneACCESS and retained in-frame rearrangements with V and J assigned. These tables miss some clones; where compared with another copy, unresolved V genes account for less than half of the shortfall, and the remainder is unexplained. For this sample the table gives about 160,000 clones, of which approximately 81% were detected only once. The top ten hold less than 2.5% of the sample. Sequences were obtained from PBMCs. The receptors originated from a man between 18 and 35 years old in good health and CMV-seropositive.

This chain connects TRBV4-1 to TRBJ2-3; tentative D call: TRBD1 (7 bases). V lost 2 bases and J 0 bases, leaving 12 bases between the germline ends. CDR3 length: 16 residues. Germline V CDR1 and CDR2: MGHRA, YSYEKL. In DNA, the CDR3 is TGCGCCAGCAGCCAACTCCAGGGGGGTAGCACAGATACGCAGTATTTT. It yields the protein CASSQLQGGSTDTQYF.

This chain connects TRBV7-9 to TRBJ1-1; TRBD1 might be the D (5 bases). Trimming removed 0 bases at V and 5 bases at J, with 10 bases between. The CDR3 has 14 residues. The germline V gene has CDR1 SEHNR and CDR2 FQNEAQ (reference sequence). DNA for the CDR3: TGTGCCAGCAGCTTAGCACAGGAGGGGACTGAAGCTTTCTTT. Amino acids: CASSLAQEGTEAFF.

V gene TRBV5-4 combines with J gene TRBJ2-5; possible D gene TRBD1, 6 bases. This CDR3 has 14 amino acids. The V and J ends lost 4 bases and 1 base respectively, with 11 bases between them. Germline CDR1 and CDR2: SGHNT and YYREEE (reference sequence). The CDR3 DNA reads as TGTGCCAGCAGCCTGACAGGCCTCCAAGAGACCCAGTACTTC. It is translated as CASSLTGLQETQYF.

This chain uses TRBV25-1 with TRBJ1-2; 7 nucleotides match TRBD1. The length of the CDR3 is 16 residues. CDR1 MGHDK and CDR2 SYGVNS come from the germline V gene. J was trimmed by 2 bases and V by 5 bases; bases with no gene match: 11. CDR3 in DNA: TGTGCCAGCAGTAATACAGGGGAAATTGGGAACTATGGCTACACCTTC. Amino acid sequence: CASSNTGEIGNYGYTF.

The rearrangement links TRBV9 to TRBJ2-3, with 10 bases identical to TRBD2. CDR1 is SGDLS and CDR2 is YYNGEE in the germline V gene. The length of the CDR3 is 15 residues. Trimming took 2 bases from V and 3 from J; bases not matched to a gene: 3. The CDR3 DNA sequence: TGTGCCAGCAGCGTGAGCGGGGGGGTGACAGATACGCAGTATTTT. Protein sequence: CASSVSGGVTDTQYF.

This clone appeared many times. This sequence joins TRBV4-1 and TRBJ1-1; D remains ambiguous. Trimming stripped 4 bases from V and 0 bases from J, with 6 bases between. This CDR3 is 13 amino acids long. The germline V gene encodes CDR1 MGHRA and CDR2 YSYEKL. The CDR3 DNA reads as TGCGCCAGCAGCCGATCTATGAACACTGAAGCTTTCTTT. The encoded protein is CASSRSMNTEAFF.

A single count supports this clone. J is TRBJ1-1 and V is TRBV6-5, with 9 bases lining up with TRBD1. V shed 7 bases, J shed 0 bases, and the junction held 3 bases outside the gene matches. Germline CDR1 is MNHEY and CDR2 is SVGAGI. CDR3 length: 14 residues. CDR3 nucleotides: TGTGCCAGCATCCGACAGGGGGTGAACACTGAAGCTTTCTTT. It is translated as CASIRQGVNTEAFF.

The gene calls are TRBV2 and TRBJ1-5; a possible D gene is TRBD1 (6 bases). The V gene lost 7 bases and the J gene lost 6 bases, with 16 bases spanning the gap. The CDR3 is 14 residues long. The germline V gene has CDR1 SNHLY and CDR2 FYNNEI. CDR3 in amino acids: CASTPEGVGQPQHF. Written as DNA, the CDR3 is TGTGCCAGCACACCCGAGGGGGTAGGTCAGCCCCAGCATTTT.

This clone was observed a single time. The CDR3 loop is CASSQAQDRDSSYTF. In DNA form, the CDR3 reads TGTGCCAGCAGCCAAGCACAGGACAGGGATTCGAGCTACACCTTC. The chain is built from TRBV4-2 and TRBJ1-2; 8 bases line up with TRBD1. Trimming removed 1 base from V and 9 bases from J; junction bases left unmatched: 10. The CDR3 is 15 residues long. From germline, CDR1 is LGHNA and CDR2 YNFKEQ.

The rearrangement links TRBV28 to TRBJ1-5; D is uncertain. This CDR3 spans 14 amino acids. Germline lookup yields CDR1 MDHEN and CDR2 SYDVKM. Trimming took off 5 bases at V and 2 bases at J, with 10 bases between the two ends. The CDR3 DNA reads TGTGCCAGCAGTAACGGGTATGGCAATCAGCCCCAGCATTTT. Encoded protein: CASSNGYGNQPQHF. The full variable domain, rest sourced from reference TRBV28 and TRBJ1-5, is DVKVTQSSRYLVKRTGEKVFLECVQDMDHENMFWYRQDPGLGLRLIYFSYDVKMKEKGDIPEGYSVSREKKERFSLILESASTNQTSMYLCASSNGYGNQPQHFGDGTRLSIL.

This rearrangement joins TRBV7-2 to TRBJ1-2; D is unclear. Trimming took 2 bases from V and 0 from J, leaving 19 bases between them. Germline V gene data show CDR1 as SGHTA and CDR2 as FQGNSA. CDR3 length: 18 amino acids. The CDR3 nucleotides read TGTGCCAGCAGCTTACACGGCGGGGAATGGAGTCCTAACTATGGCTACACCTTC. Its translation is CASSLHGGEWSPNYGYTF.